This TCR beta chain was found in a study of read filtering for tumor transcriptome and immune sequencing. On the study more broadly: Among patients, some 17 were male and some 15 female, aged roughly 45 to 90 (mean about 72). Revised staging placed roughly eight patients in R-ISS I, about 15 in II, 6 or 7 in III. TCR-mapped reads were about 3.5 to 10.27 million with IR-seq versus roughly 75 to 1,400 with RNA-seq.

There are 16 residues in the CDR3. Germline values: CDR1 SGHTA, CDR2 FQGNSA. The V and J ends lost 6 bases and 5 bases, in that order; junction bases with no gene match: 8. Molecular barcoded adaptors covering alpha/delta and beta/gamma chains were used on about 0.4 ug RNA. TCRdb itself ran the reads through MiXCR, one entry per CDR3 protein. The sample yields some 25,000 distinct CDR3 sequences, approximately 22% seen once. Source material: a population of CD138-negative cells sorted from bone marrow. The chain carries TRBV7-2 and TRBJ2-7, with 15 nucleotides matching TRBD2. The TCR was taken from a donor at least 40 years old with multiple myeloma. The CDR3 DNA follows: TGTGCCAGCAGTTATACCGGGACTAGCGGGAGGAACGAGCAGTACTTC. Amino acids: CASSYTGTSGRNEQYF. The variable domain in full, completed from reference TRBV7-2 and TRBJ2-7, reads GAGVSQSPSNKVTEKGKDVELRCDPISGHTALYWYRQSLGQGLEFLIYFQGNSAPDKSGLPSDRFSAERTGGSVSTLTIQRTQQEDSAVYLCASSYTGTSGRNEQYFGPGTRLTVT.